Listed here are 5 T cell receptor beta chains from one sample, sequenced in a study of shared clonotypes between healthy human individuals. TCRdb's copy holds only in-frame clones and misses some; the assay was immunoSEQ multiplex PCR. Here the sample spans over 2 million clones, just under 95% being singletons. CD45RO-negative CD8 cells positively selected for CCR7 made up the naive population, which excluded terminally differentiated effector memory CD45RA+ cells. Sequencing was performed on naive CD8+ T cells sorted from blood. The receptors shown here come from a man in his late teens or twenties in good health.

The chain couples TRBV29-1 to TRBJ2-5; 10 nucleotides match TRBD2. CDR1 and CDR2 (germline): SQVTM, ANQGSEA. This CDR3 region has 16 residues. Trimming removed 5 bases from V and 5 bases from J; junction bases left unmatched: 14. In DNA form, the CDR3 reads TGCAGCGTTCAAAGCGAGCGGGAGGGCCTTTGGGAGACCCAGTACTTC. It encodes CSVQSEREGLWETQYF. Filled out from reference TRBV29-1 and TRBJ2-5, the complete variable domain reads SAVISQKPSRDICQRGTSLTIQCQVDSQVTMMFWYRQQPGQSLTLIATANQGSEATYESGFVIDKFPISRPNLTFSTLTVSNMSPEDSSIYLCSVQSEREGLWETQYFGPGTRLLVL.

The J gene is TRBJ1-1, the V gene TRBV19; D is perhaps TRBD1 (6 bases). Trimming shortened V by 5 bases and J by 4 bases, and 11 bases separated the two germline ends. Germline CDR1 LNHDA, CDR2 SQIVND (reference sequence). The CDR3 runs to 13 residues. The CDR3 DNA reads TGTGCCAGTAGTCTAACACAGGGCACTGAAGCTTTCTTT. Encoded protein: CASSLTQGTEAFF.

CDR3 in amino acids: CASSEEGLAGAGTDTQYF. The CDR3 DNA is TGTGCCAGCAGCGAGGAGGGACTAGCGGGAGCGGGCACAGATACGCAGTATTTT. The genes are TRBV9 and TRBJ2-3; 14 nucleotides align to TRBD2. Trimming took 3 bases from V and 1 from J; bases not matched to a gene: 7. Per germline, CDR1 SGDLS and CDR2 YYNGEE. The CDR3 runs 18 residues.

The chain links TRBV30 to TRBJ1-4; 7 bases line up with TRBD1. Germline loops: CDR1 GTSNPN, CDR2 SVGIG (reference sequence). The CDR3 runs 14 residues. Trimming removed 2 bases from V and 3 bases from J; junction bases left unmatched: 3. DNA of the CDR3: TGTGCCTGGAGTAGAAGGGGGCCTAATGAAAAACTGTTTTTT. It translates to CAWSRRGPNEKLFF.

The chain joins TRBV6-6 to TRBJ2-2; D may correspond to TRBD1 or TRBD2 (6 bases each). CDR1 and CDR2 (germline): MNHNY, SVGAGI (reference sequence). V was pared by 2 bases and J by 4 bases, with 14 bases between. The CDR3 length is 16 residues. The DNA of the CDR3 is TGTGCCAGCAGTTACGTTCCGGGGGCAACCACCGGGGAGCTGTTTTTT. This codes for CASSYVPGATTGELFF.